This T cell receptor (beta chain) was sequenced for a study of vaccination effects on CD4 cells after COVID-19. Study context: Sampling occurred a median 72 days post second dose, range 14 to 241. Study conclusions and caveats: Convalescent patients were scarce, and early post-infection timepoints were absent.

Generated by immunoSEQ multiplex PCR, the TCRdb table keeps only in-frame clones and is missing some. The table has about 46,000 clones, 65% to 75% seen once. As to this clone: Its specificity is unknown.

Antigen-specific CD4+ T cell clonotypes were called by their expansion after viral peptide-pool culture in ViraFEST. CD4+ T cells were isolated after less than 13 days of culture. The cohort was immunized with two doses of either the BNT162b2 or mRNA-1273 vaccine. Cells had half their medium changed to IL-2 medium on days 3 and 7. Germline V CDR1 and CDR2: SGHRS, YFSETQ. CDR3 length: 13 residues. V shed 4 bases and J shed 0 bases, with 7 bases lying between them. Sequencing was performed on CD4+ T cells from PBMCs cultured with HCoV-OC43 spike peptides, taken after COVID-19 vaccination. Indicated subset: HCoV-OC43 spike overlapping peptide pool stimulation. The V call is TRBV5-1, the J call TRBJ1-1; D not resolved. This TCR derives from a human donor who received a COVID-19 vaccine. This chain's CDR3 is CASSAGVNTEAFF. In DNA, the CDR3 is TGCGCCAGCAGCGCGGGAGTGAACACTGAAGCTTTCTTT.